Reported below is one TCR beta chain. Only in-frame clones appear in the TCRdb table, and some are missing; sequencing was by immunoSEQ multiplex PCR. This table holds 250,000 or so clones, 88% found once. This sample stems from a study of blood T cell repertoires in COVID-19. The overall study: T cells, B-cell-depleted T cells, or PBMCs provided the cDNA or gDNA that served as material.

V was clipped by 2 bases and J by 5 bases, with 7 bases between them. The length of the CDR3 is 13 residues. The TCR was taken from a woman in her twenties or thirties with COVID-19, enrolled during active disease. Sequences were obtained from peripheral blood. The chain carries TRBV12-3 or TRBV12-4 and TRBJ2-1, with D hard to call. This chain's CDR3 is CASSLWSNNEQFF. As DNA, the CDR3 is TGTGCCAGCAGTTTATGGAGTAACAATGAGCAGTTCTTC.